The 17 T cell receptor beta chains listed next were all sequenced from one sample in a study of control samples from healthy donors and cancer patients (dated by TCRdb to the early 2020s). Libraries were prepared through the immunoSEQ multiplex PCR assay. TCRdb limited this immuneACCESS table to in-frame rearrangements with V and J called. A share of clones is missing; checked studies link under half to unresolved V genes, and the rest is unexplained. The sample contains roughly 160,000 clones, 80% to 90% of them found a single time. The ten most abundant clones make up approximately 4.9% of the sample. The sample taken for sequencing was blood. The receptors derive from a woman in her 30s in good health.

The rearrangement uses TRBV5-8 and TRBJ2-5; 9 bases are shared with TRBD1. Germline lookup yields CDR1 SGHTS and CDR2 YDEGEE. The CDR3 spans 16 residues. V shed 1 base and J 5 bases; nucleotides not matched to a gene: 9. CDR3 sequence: CASSLTGGVPEETQYF. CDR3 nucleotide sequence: TGTGCCAGCAGCTTGACAGGGGGCGTCCCAGAGGAGACCCAGTACTTC.

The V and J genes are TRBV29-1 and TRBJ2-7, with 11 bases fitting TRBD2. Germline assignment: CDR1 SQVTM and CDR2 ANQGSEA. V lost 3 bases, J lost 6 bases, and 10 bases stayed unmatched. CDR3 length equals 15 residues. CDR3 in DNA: TGCAGCGTTGAGTTTCGGACTAGCGGGTTGCGCGAGCAGTACTTC. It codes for CSVEFRTSGLREQYF.

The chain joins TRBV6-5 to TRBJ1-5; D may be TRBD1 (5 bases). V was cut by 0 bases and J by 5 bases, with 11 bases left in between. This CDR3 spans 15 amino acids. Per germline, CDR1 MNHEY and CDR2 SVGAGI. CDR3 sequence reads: CASSYSQGRDQPQHF. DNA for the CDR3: TGTGCCAGCAGTTACTCTCAGGGTAGAGATCAGCCCCAGCATTTT.

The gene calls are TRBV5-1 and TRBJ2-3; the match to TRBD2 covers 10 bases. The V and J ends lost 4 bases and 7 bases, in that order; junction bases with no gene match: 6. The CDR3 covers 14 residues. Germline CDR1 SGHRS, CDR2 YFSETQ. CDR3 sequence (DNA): TGCGCCAGCAGCCCTAGCGGGGGAGGCAATACGCAGTATTTT. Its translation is CASSPSGGGNTQYF.

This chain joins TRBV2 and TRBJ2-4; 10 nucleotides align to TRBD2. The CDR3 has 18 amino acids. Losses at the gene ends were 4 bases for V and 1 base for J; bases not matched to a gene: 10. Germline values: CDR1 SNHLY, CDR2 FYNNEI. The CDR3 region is CASSAAGTSDFAKNIQYF. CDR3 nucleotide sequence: TGTGCCAGCAGTGCTGCCGGGACTAGCGATTTTGCCAAAAACATTCAGTACTTC.

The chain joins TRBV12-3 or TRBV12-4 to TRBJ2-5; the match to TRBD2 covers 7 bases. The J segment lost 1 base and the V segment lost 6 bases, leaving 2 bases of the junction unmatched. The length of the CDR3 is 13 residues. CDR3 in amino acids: CASRAGVQETQYF. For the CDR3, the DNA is TGTGCCAGCAGGGCGGGAGTCCAAGAGACCCAGTACTTC.

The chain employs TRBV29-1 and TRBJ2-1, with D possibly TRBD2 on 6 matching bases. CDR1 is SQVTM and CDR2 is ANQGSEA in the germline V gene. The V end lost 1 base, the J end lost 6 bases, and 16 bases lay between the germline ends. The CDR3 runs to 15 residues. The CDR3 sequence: CSVEVRAGEGNEQFF. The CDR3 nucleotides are TGCAGCGTTGAAGTTAGAGCGGGTGAGGGCAATGAGCAGTTCTTC.

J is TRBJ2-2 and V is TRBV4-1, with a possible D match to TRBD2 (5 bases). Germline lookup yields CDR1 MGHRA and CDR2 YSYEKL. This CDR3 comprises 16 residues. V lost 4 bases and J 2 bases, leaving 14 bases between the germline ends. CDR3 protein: CASSLRRTFNTGELFF. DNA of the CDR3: TGCGCCAGCAGCCTCCGGAGGACTTTCAACACCGGGGAGCTGTTTTTT.

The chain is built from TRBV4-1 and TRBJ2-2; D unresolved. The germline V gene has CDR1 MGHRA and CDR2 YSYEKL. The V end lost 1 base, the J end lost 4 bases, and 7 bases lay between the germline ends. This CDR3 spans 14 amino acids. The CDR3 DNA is TGCGCCAGCAGCCAAGTTGCTACCACCGGGGAGCTGTTTTTT. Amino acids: CASSQVATTGELFF.

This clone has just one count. In nucleotides, the CDR3 is TGTGCCAGCAGTGAGTTGGGGACATCGAAAGGCCAAGAGACCCAGTACTTC. The encoded protein is CASSELGTSKGQETQYF. V usage is TRBV2 and J usage is TRBJ2-5, with a tentative D call TRBD1 (6 bases). The germline V gene has CDR1 SNHLY and CDR2 FYNNEI. V was trimmed by 3 bases and J by 1 base, leaving 18 bases between them. The CDR3 contains 17 residues.

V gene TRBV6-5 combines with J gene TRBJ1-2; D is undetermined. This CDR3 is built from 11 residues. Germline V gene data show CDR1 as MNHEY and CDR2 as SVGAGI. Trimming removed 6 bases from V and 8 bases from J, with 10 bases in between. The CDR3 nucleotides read TGTGCCAGCAGGCCCTCTGCGGGCTACACCTTC. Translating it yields CASRPSAGYTF.

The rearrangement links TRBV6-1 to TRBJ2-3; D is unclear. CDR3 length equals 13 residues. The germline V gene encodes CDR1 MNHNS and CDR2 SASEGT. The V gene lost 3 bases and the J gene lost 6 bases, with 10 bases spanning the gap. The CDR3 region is CASSEFTTDTQYF. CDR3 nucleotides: TGTGCCAGCAGTGAGTTTACAACCGATACGCAGTATTTT.

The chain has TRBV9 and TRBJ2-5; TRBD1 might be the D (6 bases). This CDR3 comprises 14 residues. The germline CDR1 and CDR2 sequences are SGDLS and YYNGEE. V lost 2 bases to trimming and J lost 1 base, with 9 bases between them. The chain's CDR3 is CASSVKGVQETQYF. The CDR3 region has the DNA TGTGCCAGCAGCGTGAAGGGGGTCCAAGAGACCCAGTACTTC.

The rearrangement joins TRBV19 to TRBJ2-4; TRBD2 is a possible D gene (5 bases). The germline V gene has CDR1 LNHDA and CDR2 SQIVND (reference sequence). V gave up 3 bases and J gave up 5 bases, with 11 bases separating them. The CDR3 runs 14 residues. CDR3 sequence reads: CASSMGGGQNIQYF. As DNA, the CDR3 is TGTGCCAGTAGTATGGGTGGAGGACAAAACATTCAGTACTTC.

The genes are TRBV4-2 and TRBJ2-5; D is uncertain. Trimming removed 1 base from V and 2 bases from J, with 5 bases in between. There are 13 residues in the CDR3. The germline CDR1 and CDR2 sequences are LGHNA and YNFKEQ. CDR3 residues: CASSQVGQETQYF. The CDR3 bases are TGTGCCAGCAGCCAAGTGGGGCAAGAGACCCAGTACTTC.

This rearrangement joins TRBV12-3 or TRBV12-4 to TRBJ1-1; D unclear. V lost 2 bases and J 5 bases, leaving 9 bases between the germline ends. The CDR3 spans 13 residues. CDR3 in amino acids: CASSLKGLTEAFF. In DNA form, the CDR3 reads TGTGCCAGCAGTTTAAAGGGATTGACTGAAGCTTTCTTT.

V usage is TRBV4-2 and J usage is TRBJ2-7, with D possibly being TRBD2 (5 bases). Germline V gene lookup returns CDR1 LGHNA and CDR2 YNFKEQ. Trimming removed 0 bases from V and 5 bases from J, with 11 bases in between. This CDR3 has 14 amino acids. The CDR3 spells CASSQDPGRDEQYF. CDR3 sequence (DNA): TGTGCCAGCAGCCAAGATCCCGGGCGGGACGAGCAGTACTTC.